Detailed here is one T cell receptor (beta chain). Its antigen is undetermined. These data originate in a study of T cells expressing NK-cell markers. The authors generated TCR beta cDNA through 5'RACE template switching with UMIs. Reanalyzing the 5' RACE reads, TCRdb keeps one entry per CDR3 protein, without DNA. The sample spans about 460,000 distinct CDR3 sequences; the ten largest clones claim 1.4%. Findings and limits, study-wide: The study left the HCMV specificity of expanded NKG2C+ T cell clones unresolved.

The specimen sequenced was blood T cells: a sorted CD56 or NKG2C T cell subset, CD4+ or CD8+ T cells, or bulk PBMC T cells (not recorded which). The sequence was collected from a woman aged 45 to 65 in good health.

The CDR3 protein is CASSLSGSFRKETQYF. The chain combines TRBV7-9 with TRBJ2-5. The CDR3 has 16 amino acids. Germline V lookup: CDR1 SEHNR, CDR2 FQNEAQ (reference sequence). Together with reference TRBV7-9 and TRBJ2-5, the CDR3 gives the full variable domain: DTGVSQNPRHKITKRGQNVTFRCDPISEHNRLYWYRQTLGQGPEFLTYFQNEAQLEKSRLLSDRFSAERPKGSFSTLEIQRTEQGDSAMYLCASSLSGSFRKETQYFGPGTRLLVL.